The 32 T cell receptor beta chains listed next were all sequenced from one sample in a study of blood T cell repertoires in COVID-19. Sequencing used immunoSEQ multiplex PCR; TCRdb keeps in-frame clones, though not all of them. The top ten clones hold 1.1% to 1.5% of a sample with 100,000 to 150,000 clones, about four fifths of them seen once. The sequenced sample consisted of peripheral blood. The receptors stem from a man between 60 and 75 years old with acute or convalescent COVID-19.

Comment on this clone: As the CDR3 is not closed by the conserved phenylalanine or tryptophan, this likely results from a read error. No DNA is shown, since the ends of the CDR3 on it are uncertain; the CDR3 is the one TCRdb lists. The CDR3 reads CASSDPGYI. The chain links TRBV27 to TRBJ1-2; the table gives TRBD1 as D, unverified against the DNA. 9 amino acids form the CDR3, both terminal residues included. CDR1 and CDR2 (germline): MNHEY, SMNVEV (reference sequence).

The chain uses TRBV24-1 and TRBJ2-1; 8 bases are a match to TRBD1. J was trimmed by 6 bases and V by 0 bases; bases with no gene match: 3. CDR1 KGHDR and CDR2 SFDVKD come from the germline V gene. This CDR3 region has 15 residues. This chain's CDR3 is CATSDLQGAPNEQFF. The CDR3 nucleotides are TGTGCCACCAGTGATTTGCAGGGGGCGCCCAATGAGCAGTTCTTC.

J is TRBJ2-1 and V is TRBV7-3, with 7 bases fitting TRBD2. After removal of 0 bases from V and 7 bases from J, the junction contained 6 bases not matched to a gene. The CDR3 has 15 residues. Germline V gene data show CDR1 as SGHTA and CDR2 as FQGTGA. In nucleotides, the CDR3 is TGTGCCAGCAGCTTAACGGGAGGGCCAGGAAATGAGCAGTTCTTC. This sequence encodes CASSLTGGPGNEQFF. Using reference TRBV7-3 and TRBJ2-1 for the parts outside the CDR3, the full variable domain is GAGVSQTPSNKVTEKGKYVELRCDPISGHTALYWYRQSLGQGPEFLIYFQGTGAADDSGLPNDRFFAVRPEGSVSTLKIQRTERGDSAVYLCASSLTGGPGNEQFFGPGTRLTVL.

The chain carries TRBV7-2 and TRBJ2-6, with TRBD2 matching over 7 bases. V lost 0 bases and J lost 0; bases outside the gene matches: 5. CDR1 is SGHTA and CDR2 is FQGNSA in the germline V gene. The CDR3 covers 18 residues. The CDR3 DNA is TGTGCCAGCAGCTTAGCGGGGTCTAGCGGCTCTGGGGCCAACGTCCTGACTTTC. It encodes CASSLAGSSGSGANVLTF. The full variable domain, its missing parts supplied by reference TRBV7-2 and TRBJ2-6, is GAGVSQSPSNKVTEKGKDVELRCDPISGHTALYWYRQSLGQGLEFLIYFQGNSAPDKSGLPSDRFSAERTGGSVSTLTIQRTQQEDSAVYLCASSLAGSSGSGANVLTFGAGSRLTVL.

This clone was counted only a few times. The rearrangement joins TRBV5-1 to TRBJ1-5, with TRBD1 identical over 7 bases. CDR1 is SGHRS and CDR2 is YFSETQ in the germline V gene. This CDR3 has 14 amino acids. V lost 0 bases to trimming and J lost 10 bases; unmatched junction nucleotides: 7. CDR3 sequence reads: CASSLDHRGQPQHF. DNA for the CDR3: TGCGCCAGCAGCTTGGACCACAGGGGTCAACCCCAGCATTTT.

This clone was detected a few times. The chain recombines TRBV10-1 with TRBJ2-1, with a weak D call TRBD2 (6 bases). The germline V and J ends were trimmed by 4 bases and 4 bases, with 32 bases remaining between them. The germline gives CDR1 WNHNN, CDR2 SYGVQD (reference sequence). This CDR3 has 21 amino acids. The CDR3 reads CASSVIARKEYRDSSYNEQFF. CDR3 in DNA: TGCGCCAGCAGTGTAATCGCCCGTAAGGAGTACCGGGACTCGTCATACAATGAGCAGTTCTTC.

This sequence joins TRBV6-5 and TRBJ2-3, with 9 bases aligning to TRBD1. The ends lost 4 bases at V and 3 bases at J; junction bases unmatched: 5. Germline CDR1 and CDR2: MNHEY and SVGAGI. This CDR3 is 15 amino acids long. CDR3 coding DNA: TGTGCCAGCAGTTGGGACAGGGCAGAAACAGATACGCAGTATTTT. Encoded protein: CASSWDRAETDTQYF.

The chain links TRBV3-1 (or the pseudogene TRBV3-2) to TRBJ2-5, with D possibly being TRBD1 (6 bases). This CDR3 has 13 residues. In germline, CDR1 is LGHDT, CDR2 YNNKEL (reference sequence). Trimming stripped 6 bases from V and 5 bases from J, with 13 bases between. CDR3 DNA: TGTGCCAGCAGACAGGGCTATCGGGAGACCCAGTACTTC. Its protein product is CASRQGYRETQYF.

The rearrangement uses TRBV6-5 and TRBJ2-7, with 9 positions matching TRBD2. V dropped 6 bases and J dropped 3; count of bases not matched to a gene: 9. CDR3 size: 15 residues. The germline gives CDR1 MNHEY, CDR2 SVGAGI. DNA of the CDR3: TGTGCCAGCAGACCGGGGGTTAGCGGGGGCTACGAGCAGTACTTC. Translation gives CASRPGVSGGYEQYF.

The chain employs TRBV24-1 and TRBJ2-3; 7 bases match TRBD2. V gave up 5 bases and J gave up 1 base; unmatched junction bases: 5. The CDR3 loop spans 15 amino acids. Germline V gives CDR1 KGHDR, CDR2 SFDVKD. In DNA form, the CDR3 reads TGTGCCACCAGTGGGGGCGGGAGAGGCACAGATACGCAGTATTTT. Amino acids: CATSGGGRGTDTQYF.

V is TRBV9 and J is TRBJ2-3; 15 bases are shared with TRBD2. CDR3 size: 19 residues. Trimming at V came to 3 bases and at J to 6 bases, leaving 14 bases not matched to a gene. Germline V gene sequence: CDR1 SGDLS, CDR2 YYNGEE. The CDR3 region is CASSERGLAGGYRMDTQYF. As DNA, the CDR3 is TGTGCCAGCAGCGAGAGGGGACTAGCGGGGGGTTATAGGATGGATACGCAGTATTTT.

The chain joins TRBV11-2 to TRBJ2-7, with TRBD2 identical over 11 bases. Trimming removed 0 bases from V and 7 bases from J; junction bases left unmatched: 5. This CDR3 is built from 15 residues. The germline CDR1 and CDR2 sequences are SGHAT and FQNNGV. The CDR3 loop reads CASSLDGGLAEEQYF. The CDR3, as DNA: TGTGCCAGCAGCTTAGATGGGGGACTAGCGGAGGAGCAGTACTTC.

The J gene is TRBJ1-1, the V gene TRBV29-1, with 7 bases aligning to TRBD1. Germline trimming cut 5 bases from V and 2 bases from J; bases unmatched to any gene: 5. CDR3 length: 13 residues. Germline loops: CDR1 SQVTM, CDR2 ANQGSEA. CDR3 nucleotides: TGCAGCGTTTTAGAGGGGGCCAACACTGAAGCTTTCTTT. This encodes CSVLEGANTEAFF.

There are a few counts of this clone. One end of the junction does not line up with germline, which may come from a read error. In DNA, the CDR3 is TGCTGGCGTTCAGGGATGAGAAACACCATATATTTT. It codes for CWRSGMRNTIYF. This sequence joins TRBV12-3 or TRBV12-4 and TRBJ1-3, with D perhaps matching TRBD1 (5 bases). The CDR3 is made up of 12 amino acids.

The CDR3 bases are TGTGCCATCCACGAAGCCAGGGGTAACACTGAAGCTTTCTTT. Amino acids: CAIHEARGNTEAFF. This chain joins TRBV10-3 and TRBJ1-1, with D possibly matching TRBD1 (6 bases). Trimming cost V 8 bases and J 2 bases, with 15 bases left between them. The CDR3 totals 14 residues. The V gene's germline CDR1 is ENHRY and CDR2 SYGVKD.

CDR3 in DNA: TGTGCCAGCAGCCGCTCCCCGACAGGGTTTGTAGATACGCAGTATTTT. Translation: CASSRSPTGFVDTQYF. The J gene is TRBJ2-3, the V gene TRBV7-3; 7 nucleotides match TRBD1. From germline, CDR1 is SGHTA and CDR2 FQGTGA. V lost 5 bases, J lost 5 bases, and 13 bases stayed unmatched. The CDR3 loop spans 16 amino acids.

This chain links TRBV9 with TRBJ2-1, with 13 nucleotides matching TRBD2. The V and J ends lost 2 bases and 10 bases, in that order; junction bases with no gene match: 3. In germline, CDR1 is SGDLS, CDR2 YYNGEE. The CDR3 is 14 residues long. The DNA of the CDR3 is TGTGCCAGCAGCGTTCGACTAGCGGGGGGCGAGCAGTTCTTC. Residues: CASSVRLAGGEQFF.

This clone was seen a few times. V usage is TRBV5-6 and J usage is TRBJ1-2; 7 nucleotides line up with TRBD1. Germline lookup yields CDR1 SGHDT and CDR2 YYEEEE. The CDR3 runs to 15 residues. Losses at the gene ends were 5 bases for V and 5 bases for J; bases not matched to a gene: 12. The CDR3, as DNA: TGTGCCAGCAGAGGTGGCACAGGGGTTGGGTATGGCTACACCTTC. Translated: CASRGGTGVGYGYTF.

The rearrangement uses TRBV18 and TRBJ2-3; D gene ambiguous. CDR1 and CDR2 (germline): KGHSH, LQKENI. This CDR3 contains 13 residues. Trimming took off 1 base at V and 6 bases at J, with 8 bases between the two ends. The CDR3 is CASSPRLTDTQYF. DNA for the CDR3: TGTGCCAGCTCACCACGACTGACTGATACGCAGTATTTT.

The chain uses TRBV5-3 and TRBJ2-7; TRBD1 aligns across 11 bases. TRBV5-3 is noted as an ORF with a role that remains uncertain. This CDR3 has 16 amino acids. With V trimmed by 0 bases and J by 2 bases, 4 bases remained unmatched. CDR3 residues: CARSLAGTGGAYEQYF. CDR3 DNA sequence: TGTGCCAGAAGCTTGGCTGGGACAGGGGGAGCCTACGAGCAGTACTTC.

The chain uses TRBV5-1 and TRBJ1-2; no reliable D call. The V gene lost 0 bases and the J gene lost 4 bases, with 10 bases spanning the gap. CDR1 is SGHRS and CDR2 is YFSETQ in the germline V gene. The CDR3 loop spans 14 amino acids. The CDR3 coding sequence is TGCGCCAGCAGCTTGGATCAGGAACCCTATGGCTACACCTTC. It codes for CASSLDQEPYGYTF.

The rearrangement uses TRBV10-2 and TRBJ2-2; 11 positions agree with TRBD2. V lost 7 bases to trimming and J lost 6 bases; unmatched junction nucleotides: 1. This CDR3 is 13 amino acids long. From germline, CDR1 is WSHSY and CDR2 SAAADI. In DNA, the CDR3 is TGCGCCAGCAAACTAGCGGGAGCCGGGGAGCTGTTTTTT. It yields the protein CASKLAGAGELFF.

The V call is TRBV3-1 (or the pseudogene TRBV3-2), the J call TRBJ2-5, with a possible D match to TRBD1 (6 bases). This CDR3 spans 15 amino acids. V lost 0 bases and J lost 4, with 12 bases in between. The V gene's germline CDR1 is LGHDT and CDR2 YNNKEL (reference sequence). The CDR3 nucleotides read TGTGCCAGCAGCCAAGATTTTGGGGGCCTAGAGACCCAGTACTTC. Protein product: CASSQDFGGLETQYF.

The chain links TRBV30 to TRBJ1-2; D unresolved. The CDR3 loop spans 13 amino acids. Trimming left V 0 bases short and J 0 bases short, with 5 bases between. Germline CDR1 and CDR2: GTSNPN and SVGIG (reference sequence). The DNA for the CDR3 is TGTGCCTGGAGTGTACCAGCTAACTATGGCTACACCTTC. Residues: CAWSVPANYGYTF.

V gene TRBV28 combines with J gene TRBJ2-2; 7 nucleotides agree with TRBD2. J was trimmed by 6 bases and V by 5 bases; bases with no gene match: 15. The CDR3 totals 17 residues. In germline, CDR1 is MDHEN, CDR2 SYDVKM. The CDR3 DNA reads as TGTGCCAGCAGTCTGTCGGGGGGAGGGACCATCGCCGGGGAGCTGTTTTTT. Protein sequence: CASSLSGGGTIAGELFF.

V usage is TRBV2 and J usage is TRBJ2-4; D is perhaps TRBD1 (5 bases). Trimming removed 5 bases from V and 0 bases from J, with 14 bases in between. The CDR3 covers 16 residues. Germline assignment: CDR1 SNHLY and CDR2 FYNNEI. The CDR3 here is CASSQPDSLAKNIQYF. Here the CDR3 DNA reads TGTGCCAGCAGTCAACCTGACAGCCTAGCCAAAAACATTCAGTACTTC.

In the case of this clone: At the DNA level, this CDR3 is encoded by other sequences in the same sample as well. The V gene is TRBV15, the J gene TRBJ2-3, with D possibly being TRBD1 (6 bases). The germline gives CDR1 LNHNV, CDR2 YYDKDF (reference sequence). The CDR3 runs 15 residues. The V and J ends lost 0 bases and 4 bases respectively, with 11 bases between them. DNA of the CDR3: TGTGCCACCAGCAGAGACGGGCAGGGGCCAGATACGCAGTATTTT. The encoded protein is CATSRDGQGPDTQYF.

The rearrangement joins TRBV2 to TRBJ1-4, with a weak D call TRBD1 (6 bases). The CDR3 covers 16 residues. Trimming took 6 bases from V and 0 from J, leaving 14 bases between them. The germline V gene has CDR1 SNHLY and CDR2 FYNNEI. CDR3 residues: CASSVQGRATNEKLFF. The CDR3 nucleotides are TGTGCCAGCAGCGTGCAGGGGAGAGCAACTAATGAAAAACTGTTTTTT.

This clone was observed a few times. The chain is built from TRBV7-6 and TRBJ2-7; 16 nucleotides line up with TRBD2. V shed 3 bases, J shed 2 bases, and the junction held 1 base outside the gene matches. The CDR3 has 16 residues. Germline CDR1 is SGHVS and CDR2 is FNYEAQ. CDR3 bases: TGTGCCAGCAGCTTGGGACTAGCGGGAGGGCCCTACGAGCAGTACTTC. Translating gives CASSLGLAGGPYEQYF.

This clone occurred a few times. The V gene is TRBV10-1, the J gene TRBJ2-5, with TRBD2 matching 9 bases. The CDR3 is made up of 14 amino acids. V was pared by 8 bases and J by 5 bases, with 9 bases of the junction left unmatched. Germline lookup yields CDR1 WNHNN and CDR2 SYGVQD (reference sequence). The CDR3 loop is CASVKGLAEETQYF. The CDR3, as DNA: TGCGCCAGCGTCAAGGGACTAGCCGAGGAGACCCAGTACTTC.

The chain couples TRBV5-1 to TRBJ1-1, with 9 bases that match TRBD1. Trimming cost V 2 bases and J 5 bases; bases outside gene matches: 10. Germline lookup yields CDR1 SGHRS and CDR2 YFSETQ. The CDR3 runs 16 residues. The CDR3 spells CASSLALTGGETEAFF. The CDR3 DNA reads TGCGCCAGCAGCTTAGCCTTGACAGGGGGAGAAACTGAAGCTTTCTTT.

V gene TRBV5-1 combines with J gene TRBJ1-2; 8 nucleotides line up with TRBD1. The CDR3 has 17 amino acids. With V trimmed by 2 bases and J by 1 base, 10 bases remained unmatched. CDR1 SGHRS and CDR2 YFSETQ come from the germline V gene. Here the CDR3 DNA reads TGCGCCAGCAGCTTACTGCTCAGGGGGCGACTTAACTATGGCTACACCTTC. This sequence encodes CASSLLLRGRLNYGYTF.